The TCR beta chain under discussion was sequenced for a study of blood T cell repertoires in COVID-19. V shed 3 bases and J shed 10 bases, with 12 bases lying between them. The CDR3 has 12 amino acids. The V gene's germline CDR1 is KGHSH and CDR2 LQKENI. How the authors handled the data: Amplified reference gene primers provided the basis for estimating nucleated cell counts. Assay used: immunoSEQ multiplex PCR; TCRdb lists only in-frame clones, some missing. V and J calls plus clone size are reproduced from that table; the DNA served to infer D and trimming. The sample yields 70,000 to 85,000 clones, roughly 90% seen once.

The chain couples TRBV18 to TRBJ1-1, with TRBD1 as a possible D gene (6 bases). The sequenced sample consisted of peripheral blood. This clonotype was obtained from a woman aged 55-69 years with active COVID-19. The CDR3 sequence is CASSPDRLAAFF. The CDR3 bases are TGTGCCAGCTCACCGGACAGACTTGCAGCTTTCTTT.